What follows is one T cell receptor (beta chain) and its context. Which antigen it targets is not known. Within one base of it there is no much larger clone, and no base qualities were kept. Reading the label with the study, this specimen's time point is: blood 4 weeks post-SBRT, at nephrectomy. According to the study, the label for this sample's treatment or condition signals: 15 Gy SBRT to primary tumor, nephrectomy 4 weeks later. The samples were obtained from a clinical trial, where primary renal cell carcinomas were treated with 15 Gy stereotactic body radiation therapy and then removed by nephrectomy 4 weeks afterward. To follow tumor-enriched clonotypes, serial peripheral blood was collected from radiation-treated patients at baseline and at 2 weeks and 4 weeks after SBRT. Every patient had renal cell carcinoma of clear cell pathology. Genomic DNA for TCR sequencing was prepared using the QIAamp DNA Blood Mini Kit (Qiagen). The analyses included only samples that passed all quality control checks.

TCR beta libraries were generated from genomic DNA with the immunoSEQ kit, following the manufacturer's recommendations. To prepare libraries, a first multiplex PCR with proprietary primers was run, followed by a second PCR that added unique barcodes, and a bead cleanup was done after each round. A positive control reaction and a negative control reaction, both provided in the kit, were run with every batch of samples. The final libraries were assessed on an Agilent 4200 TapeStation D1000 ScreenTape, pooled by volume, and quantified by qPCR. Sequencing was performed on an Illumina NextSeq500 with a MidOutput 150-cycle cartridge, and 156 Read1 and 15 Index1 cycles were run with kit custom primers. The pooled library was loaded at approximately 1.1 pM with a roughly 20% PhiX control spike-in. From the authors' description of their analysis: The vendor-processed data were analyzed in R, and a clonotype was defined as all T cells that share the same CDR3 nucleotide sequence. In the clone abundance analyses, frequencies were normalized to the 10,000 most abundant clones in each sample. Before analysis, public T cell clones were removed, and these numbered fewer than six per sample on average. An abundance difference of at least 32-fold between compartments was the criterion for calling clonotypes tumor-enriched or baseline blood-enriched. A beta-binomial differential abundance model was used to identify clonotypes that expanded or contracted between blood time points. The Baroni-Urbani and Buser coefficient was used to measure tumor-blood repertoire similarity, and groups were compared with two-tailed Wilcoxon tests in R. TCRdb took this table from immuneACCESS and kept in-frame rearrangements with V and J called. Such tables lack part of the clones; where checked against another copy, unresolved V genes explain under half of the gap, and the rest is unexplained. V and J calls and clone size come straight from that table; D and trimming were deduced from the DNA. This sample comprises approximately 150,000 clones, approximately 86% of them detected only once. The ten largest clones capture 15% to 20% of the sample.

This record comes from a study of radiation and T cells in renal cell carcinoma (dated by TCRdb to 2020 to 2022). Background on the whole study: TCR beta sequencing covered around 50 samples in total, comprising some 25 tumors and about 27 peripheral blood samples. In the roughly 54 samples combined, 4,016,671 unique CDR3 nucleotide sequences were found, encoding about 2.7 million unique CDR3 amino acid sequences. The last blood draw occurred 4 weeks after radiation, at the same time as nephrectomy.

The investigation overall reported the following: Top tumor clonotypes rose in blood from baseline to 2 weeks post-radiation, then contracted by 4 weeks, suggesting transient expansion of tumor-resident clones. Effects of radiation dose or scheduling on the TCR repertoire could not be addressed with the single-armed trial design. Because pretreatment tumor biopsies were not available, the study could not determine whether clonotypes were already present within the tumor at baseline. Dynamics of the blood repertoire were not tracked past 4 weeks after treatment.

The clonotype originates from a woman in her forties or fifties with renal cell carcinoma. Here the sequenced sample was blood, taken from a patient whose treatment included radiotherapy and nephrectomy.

CDR3 loop: CASSSDNRDSYNEQFF. At the DNA level, the sequence is TGCGCCAGCAGCTCGGACAACCGGGACAGCTACAATGAGCAGTTCTTC. The V gene is TRBV5-1 and the J gene is TRBJ2-1, and TRBD1 matches 7 of the central bases. Taken from the germline V gene, the CDR1 and CDR2 loops are SGHRS and YFSETQ. Germline trimming: 3 bases from V, 3 bases from J; junction bases outside gene matches: 9. From cysteine to phenylalanine, the CDR3 is 16 amino acids long. CDR3 DNA is the only sequence kept; it has 48 bases, read in frame from the first base.